This T cell receptor beta chain emerged from a study of cytomegalovirus exposure and HLA in healthy donors. Regarding the study as a whole: In a later analysis, across HLA loci, associated TCR counts were highest for DRB1, lowest for HLA-C. Analysis was performed later, and it showed HLA-associated TCR beta chains to be more clonally expanded than equally common others.

Use of 60 Vbeta and 13 Jbeta primers characterized the PCR. Generated by immunoSEQ multiplex PCR, the TCRdb table keeps only in-frame clones and is missing some. Found here are roughly 75,000 clones; the top ten clones hold roughly 0.8%. On this clone: The antigen is undetermined.

The ends lost 3 bases at V and 1 base at J; junction bases unmatched: 5. This CDR3 comprises 16 residues. The germline gives CDR1 MGHRA, CDR2 YSYEKL. This receptor was taken from a boy younger than 18 in good health and CMV-seronegative. The rearrangement joins TRBV4-1 to TRBJ2-3; 9 bases are a match to TRBD2. Material for sequencing was PBMCs. In DNA, the CDR3 is TGCGCCAGCAGCCAGGGTAGCGGGGGCCGCACAGATACGCAGTATTTT. Protein sequence: CASSQGSGGRTDTQYF.